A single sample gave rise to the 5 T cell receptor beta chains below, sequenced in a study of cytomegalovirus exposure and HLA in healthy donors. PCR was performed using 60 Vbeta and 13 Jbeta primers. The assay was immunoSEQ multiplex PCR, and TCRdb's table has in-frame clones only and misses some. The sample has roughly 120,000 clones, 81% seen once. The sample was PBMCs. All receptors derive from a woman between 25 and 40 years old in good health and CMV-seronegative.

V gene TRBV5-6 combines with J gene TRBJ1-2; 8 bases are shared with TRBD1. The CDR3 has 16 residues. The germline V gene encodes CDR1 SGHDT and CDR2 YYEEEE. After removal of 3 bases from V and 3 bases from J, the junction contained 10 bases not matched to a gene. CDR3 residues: CASSSGTGRRHYGYTF. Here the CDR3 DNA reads TGTGCCAGCAGCTCGGGGACAGGCAGACGGCACTATGGCTACACCTTC. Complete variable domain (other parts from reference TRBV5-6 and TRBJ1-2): DAGVTQSPTHLIKTRGQQVTLRCSPKSGHDTVSWYQQALGQGPQFIFQYYEEEERQRGNFPDRFSGHQFPNYSSELNVNALLLGDSALYLCASSSGTGRRHYGYTFGSGTRLTVV.

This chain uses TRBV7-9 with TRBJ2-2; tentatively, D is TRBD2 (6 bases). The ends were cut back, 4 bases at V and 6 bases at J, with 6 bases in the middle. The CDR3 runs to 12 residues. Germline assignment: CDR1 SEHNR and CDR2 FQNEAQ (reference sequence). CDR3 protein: CASSWGAGELFF. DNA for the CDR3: TGTGCCAGCAGCTGGGGGGCCGGGGAGCTGTTTTTT.

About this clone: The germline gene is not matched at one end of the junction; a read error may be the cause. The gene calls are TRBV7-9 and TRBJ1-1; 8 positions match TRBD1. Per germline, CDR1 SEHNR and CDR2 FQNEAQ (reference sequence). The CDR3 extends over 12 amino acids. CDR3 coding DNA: TGTTCCAGCAGCTTAGGGGACAGGCTCGCTTTCTTT. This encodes CSSSLGDRLAFF.

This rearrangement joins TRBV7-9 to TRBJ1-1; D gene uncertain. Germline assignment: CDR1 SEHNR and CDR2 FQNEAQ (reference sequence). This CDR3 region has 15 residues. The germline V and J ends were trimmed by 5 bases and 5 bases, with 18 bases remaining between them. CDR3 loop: CASSQRSGRRTEAFF. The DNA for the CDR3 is TGTGCCAGCAGCCAAAGATCAGGTCGGAGGACTGAAGCTTTCTTT.

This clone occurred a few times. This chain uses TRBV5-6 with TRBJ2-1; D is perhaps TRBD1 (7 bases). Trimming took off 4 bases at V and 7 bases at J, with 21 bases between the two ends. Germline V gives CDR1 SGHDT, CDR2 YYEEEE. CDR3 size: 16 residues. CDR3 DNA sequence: TGTGCCAGCAGCCCACAACCAGGGGGGACTGGGAATGAGCAGTTCTTC. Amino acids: CASSPQPGGTGNEQFF.